The 7 T cell receptor beta chains given below trace back to one sample, sequenced in a study of blood T cells in healthy people across ages. Through a sample-barcoded 5' primer and a J-beta primer mix, a second PCR was run for roughly 6 to 12 cycles. TCRdb passed the 5' RACE reads through MiXCR, listing each CDR3 protein once. This table holds roughly 1,500,000 distinct CDR3 sequences, around 39% found once. The sequenced material came from blood. These receptors came from a woman between 18 and 29 years old in good health.

The genes are TRBV20-1 and TRBJ2-3; no clear D. CDR1 and CDR2 (germline): DFQATT, SNEGSKA (reference sequence). The CDR3 is 12 residues long. V lost 0 bases and J 6 bases, leaving 7 bases between the germline ends. Written as DNA, the CDR3 is TGCAGTGCTAGAGACCCTGGGGATACGCAGTATTTT. This codes for CSARDPGDTQYF.

This clonotype appeared a few times. This sequence joins TRBV2 and TRBJ2-3; 14 bases line up with TRBD2. Germline CDR1 and CDR2: SNHLY and FYNNEI. This CDR3 comprises 14 residues. The V segment lost 4 bases and the J segment 14 bases; nucleotides outside the gene matches: 8. The CDR3 coding sequence is TGTGCCAGCAGTGGGACTAGCGGGAGGTCCCCCGGGTATTTT. As protein: CASSGTSGRSPGYF.

V gene TRBV25-1 combines with J gene TRBJ1-1; TRBD1 might be the D (6 bases). The CDR3 loop spans 17 amino acids. CDR1 and CDR2 (germline): MGHDK, SYGVNS. Trimming took off 1 base at V and 0 bases at J, with 15 bases between the two ends. Here the CDR3 reads CASSESAPGALNTEAFF. The CDR3, as DNA: TGTGCCAGCAGTGAATCTGCCCCAGGGGCTTTGAACACTGAAGCTTTCTTT.

This clonotype was seen a handful of times. The chain combines TRBV12-3 or TRBV12-4 with TRBJ2-1; perhaps D is TRBD1 or TRBD2 (5 bases each). The CDR3 extends over 15 amino acids. V gave up 5 bases and J gave up 0 bases, with 11 bases separating them. Written as DNA, the CDR3 is TGTGCCAGCAGTACCGGGACCACCTCCTACAATGAGCAGTTCTTC. Its protein product is CASSTGTTSYNEQFF.

There are a few counts of this clonotype. The J gene is TRBJ2-3, the V gene TRBV10-3; TRBD2 matches at 12 bases. Germline CDR1 ENHRY, CDR2 SYGVKD. V dropped 9 bases and J dropped 8; count of bases not matched to a gene: 6. The CDR3 runs to 13 residues. CDR3 bases: TGTGCCATGACTAGCGGGAGTACCGGTACGCAGTATTTT. Its protein is CAMTSGSTGTQYF.

This rearrangement joins TRBV7-3 to TRBJ1-5, with unresolved D. V was shortened by 0 bases and J by 7 bases, with 7 bases between the two germline ends. The germline gives CDR1 SGHTA, CDR2 FQGTGA. This CDR3 spans 13 amino acids. Here the CDR3 reads CASSLTAEQPQHF. The CDR3 nucleotides are TGTGCCAGCAGCTTAACGGCCGAACAGCCCCAGCATTTT.

The chain is built from TRBV10-3 and TRBJ2-3; 8 bases align to TRBD2. Germline CDR1 ENHRY, CDR2 SYGVKD. V lost 0 bases and J lost 3; bases outside the gene matches: 5. There are 16 residues in the CDR3. As DNA, the CDR3 is TGTGCCATCAGTGAGTCGGTCACTAGCGGTACAGATACGCAGTATTTT. Translating it yields CAISESVTSGTDTQYF.